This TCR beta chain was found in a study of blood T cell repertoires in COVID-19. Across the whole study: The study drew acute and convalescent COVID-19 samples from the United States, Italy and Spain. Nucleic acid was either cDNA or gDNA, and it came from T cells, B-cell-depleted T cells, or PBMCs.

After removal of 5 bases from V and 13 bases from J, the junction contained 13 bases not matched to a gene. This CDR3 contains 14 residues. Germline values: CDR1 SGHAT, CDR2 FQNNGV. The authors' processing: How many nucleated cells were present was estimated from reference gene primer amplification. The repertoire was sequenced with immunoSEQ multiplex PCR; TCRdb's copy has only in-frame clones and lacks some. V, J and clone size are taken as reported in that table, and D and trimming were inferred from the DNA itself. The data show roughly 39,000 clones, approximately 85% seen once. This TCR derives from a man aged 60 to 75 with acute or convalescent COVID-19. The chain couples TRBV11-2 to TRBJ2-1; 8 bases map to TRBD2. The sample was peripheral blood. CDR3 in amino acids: CASSATSERGNQFF. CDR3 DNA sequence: TGTGCCAGCAGCGCGACTAGCGAAAGGGGCAATCAGTTCTTC.